This TCR beta chain is drawn from a study of T-cell memory formation after mild COVID-19. Study information: Clusters of TCRs were largely donor specific. Study outcomes and limitations: CD8+ contracting clones occupied EMRA, while CD4+ ones occupied mainly CM and EM. The finding that pre-infection memory included some responding clones suggested that cross-reactive memory joined.

Employing constant-segment primers, 5'RACE generated TCR alpha and TCR beta cDNA libraries bearing sample barcodes and UMIs. One entry per CDR3 protein, called by TCRdb with MiXCR from the 5' RACE reads. Of about 350,000 distinct CDR3 sequences in the sample, around 28% were seen once. This clonotype was detected a few times. Antigen unknown. Sequences were obtained from PBMCs or a T cell subset sorted from them (not recorded which). The clonotype originates from an adult woman who had mild COVID-19 (a few samples of this study predate the infection). Cell type and time point are not known.

The CDR3 spells CASSAGTSEGTGELFF. The CDR3, as DNA: TGTGCCAGCAGCGCCGGGACTAGCGAAGGCACCGGGGAGCTGTTTTTT. The chain joins TRBV9 to TRBJ2-2; 10 nucleotides agree with TRBD2. V shed 3 bases, J shed 4 bases, and the junction held 6 bases outside the gene matches. The CDR3 has 16 amino acids. From germline, CDR1 is SGDLS and CDR2 YYNGEE.